The sequence of this T cell receptor beta chain was determined in a study of blood T cell repertoires in COVID-19. The assay was immunoSEQ multiplex PCR, and TCRdb's table has in-frame clones only and misses some. This table holds about 270,000 clones, around nine tenths found once. Enrolled through a virtual design, the participants were between roughly 18 and 100 years of age and came from about two dozen US areas. Participants were placed into cohorts based on the clinical history they reported. The source is a woman aged 18-35 years who had recovered from COVID-19. The sample taken for sequencing was PBMCs or T cells enriched from blood (not recorded which).

Here the CDR3 reads CASSQNNEQFF. CDR3 coding DNA: TGTGCCAGCAGCCAAAACAATGAGCAGTTCTTC. This chain uses TRBV11-2 with TRBJ2-1; D not certain. This CDR3 spans 11 amino acids. Germline values: CDR1 SGHAT, CDR2 FQNNGV. Trimming stripped 5 bases from V and 5 bases from J, with 4 bases between.